This T cell receptor beta chain was found in a study of T cells in localized non-small cell lung cancer. Data came from immunoSEQ multiplex PCR; TCRdb stores just in-frame clones and leaves some out. Here the sample spans around 1,400 clones, roughly 31% being singletons. General study points: The study detected a median approximately 55 of the top 100 tumor clones in adjacent lung.

This clone is termed large. Its antigen remains unknown. This CDR3 comprises 19 residues. Germline assignment: CDR1 MNHGY and CDR2 SAAAGT. V gave up 6 bases and J gave up 0 bases, with 21 bases separating them. The input for sequencing was normal lung tissue next to the tumor, taken before any cancer treatment. This TCR derives from a female donor of 60 years or more with stage I lung adenocarcinoma. V usage is TRBV6-8 and J usage is TRBJ2-6; D is uncertain. CDR3 protein: CASSPVAPTSHSGANVLTF. DNA of the CDR3: TGTGCCAGCAGCCCCGTTGCGCCGACAAGCCACTCTGGGGCCAACGTCCTGACTTTC.